Given below is one T cell receptor (beta chain) in context. Its binding antigen is unknown. The input lacks base qualities; no much larger clone sits a single base away. This specimen comes from a study of vaccination and CD4 T cells after COVID-19 (dated by TCRdb to between 2020 and 2023). Describing the broader study: Every convalescent patient had a positive nasal swab PCR test for SARS-CoV-2, with mild disease in roughly ten patients and severe disease in one. For stimulating the cultures, overlapping spike peptide pools were used, derived from SARS-CoV-2 as well as from the common cold coronaviruses HCoV-NL63, HCoV-OC43 and HCoV-229E. Post-COVID blood samples from convalescent patients were collected a median of about 110 days after diagnosis, with a range of 35 to 161 days. The time from the second vaccine dose to post-vaccine blood sampling had a median of roughly 77 days and ranged from about 12 to 241 days. In the convalescent cohort there were six males and four females, among whom were two Hispanic individuals, seven Caucasians, two Asians and one multiracial person. The spike-specific CD4+ TCR repertoire was compared before and after mRNA vaccination in over 9 COVID-19 convalescent patients and several infection-naive healthy vaccine recipients. Control cultures received a CEFX viral epitope pool as the positive control, an HIV-1 Nef peptide pool as the negative control, or no peptide. Two doses of either the Pfizer-BioNTech BNT162b2 vaccine (n=8) or the Moderna mRNA-1273 vaccine (n=2) were administered to participants. The paper's findings and limits, for the study overall: Among the post-vaccine SARS-CoV-2-reactive clones in convalescent patients, a median around 90% showed up only after vaccination, which suggests vaccine-specific priming. The number of convalescent patients in the study was relatively small, and the study did not examine early timepoints following natural infection. Nearly all vaccine-specific clones in convalescent patients (304 of 307) were mono-reactive for SARS-CoV-2 spike rather than cross-reactive with common cold coronaviruses. Although the median number of SARS-CoV-2-reactive clonotypes went up from some 23 after infection to roughly 40 after vaccination, the increase was not significant.

According to the study, the label for this sample's treatment or condition signals: roughly 11-day PBMC culture with coronavirus spike peptide pools or control peptides (ViraFEST assay). To expand antigen-specific T cells with peptide pools and then pick out the expanded clonotypes through TCR sequencing, the study relied on the ViraFEST assay. The positive SARS-CoV-2 PCR tests of the convalescent patients were dated from March to December 2020, before the Alpha, Beta and Delta variants emerged in the United States. Each well held 2.2 million or so PBMCs cultured in IMDM containing approximately 5.3% human AB serum and around 9.2 IU/ml IL-2, with 10 ug/ml peptide pools added. On days 3 and 7, half of the culture medium was replaced with fresh IL-2-containing medium. Once the cells had been in culture for about 10 days, the EasySep CD4+ T cell isolation kit was used to isolate CD4+ T cells by negative selection. Ficoll-Paque Plus gradient centrifugation was used to isolate PBMCs from whole blood, and the isolated PBMCs were then either used fresh or cryopreserved at -140C. Triplicate wells were generally used for each culture condition.

Receptor amplification or capture employed PCR. At the Johns Hopkins FTIC core, DNA from the cultured CD4+ T cells underwent TCR sequencing with the Oncomine TCR Beta short-read assay. The QIAamp micro DNA kit was used to extract genomic DNA from the cultured CD4+ T cells. Oncomine TCR Beta libraries made from cultured CD4+ T cells were pooled using unique dual indexes and sequenced on an Illumina iSeq 100. The paper's data handling went like this. Non-productive sequences were removed, and CDR3s not starting with C, not ending with F or W, or shorter than 7 amino acids were discarded. Antigen-specific clonotypes were identified using the MANAFEST web application through comparison of peptide-stimulated wells with reference and other culture wells. Positive clones required FDR below 0.05, an odds ratio above 5, and productive frequency above 0.1% in at least two of three replicate wells. A clonotype was classed as cross-reactive if the clonotype showed significant expansion both in SARS-CoV-2 spike wells and in at least one common cold coronavirus spike condition. Using R version 3.6.1, CDR3 homology was evaluated through Levenshtein distances (stringdist) along with unrooted phylogenetic trees (ape). TCRdb reprocessing: public reads trimmed at Q25 with fastp, clones called with MiXCR, in-frame beta chains kept. Entries are consolidated by CDR3 protein sequence, retaining the most common genes and DNA. These V and J calls rely on TCRdb rather than the paper's analysis. Counted in this sample were about 20,000 distinct CDR3 sequences; 50% to 55% of them appeared once. The ten largest clones add up to about 13% of the sample.

The sequence was obtained from a human donor who had recovered from COVID-19. The specimen sequenced was CD4+ T cells from blood, cultured in vitro.

CDR3 loop: CASSRPTGSYEQYF. The DNA sequence is TGTGCCAGCAGCCGACCAACAGGATCTTACGAGCAGTACTTC. Here the chain combines TRBV6-1 and TRBJ2-7; TRBD1 might be the D gene, on 5 matching bases. The junction shows trimming of 6 bases on V and 4 bases on J, plus 16 bases between the germline ends. The CDR3 spans 14 residues, from the cysteine through the phenylalanine. The entry retains the CDR3 DNA only, 42 bases that are in frame from base 1. For CDR1 and CDR2, the germline V gene lists MNHNS and SASEGT.